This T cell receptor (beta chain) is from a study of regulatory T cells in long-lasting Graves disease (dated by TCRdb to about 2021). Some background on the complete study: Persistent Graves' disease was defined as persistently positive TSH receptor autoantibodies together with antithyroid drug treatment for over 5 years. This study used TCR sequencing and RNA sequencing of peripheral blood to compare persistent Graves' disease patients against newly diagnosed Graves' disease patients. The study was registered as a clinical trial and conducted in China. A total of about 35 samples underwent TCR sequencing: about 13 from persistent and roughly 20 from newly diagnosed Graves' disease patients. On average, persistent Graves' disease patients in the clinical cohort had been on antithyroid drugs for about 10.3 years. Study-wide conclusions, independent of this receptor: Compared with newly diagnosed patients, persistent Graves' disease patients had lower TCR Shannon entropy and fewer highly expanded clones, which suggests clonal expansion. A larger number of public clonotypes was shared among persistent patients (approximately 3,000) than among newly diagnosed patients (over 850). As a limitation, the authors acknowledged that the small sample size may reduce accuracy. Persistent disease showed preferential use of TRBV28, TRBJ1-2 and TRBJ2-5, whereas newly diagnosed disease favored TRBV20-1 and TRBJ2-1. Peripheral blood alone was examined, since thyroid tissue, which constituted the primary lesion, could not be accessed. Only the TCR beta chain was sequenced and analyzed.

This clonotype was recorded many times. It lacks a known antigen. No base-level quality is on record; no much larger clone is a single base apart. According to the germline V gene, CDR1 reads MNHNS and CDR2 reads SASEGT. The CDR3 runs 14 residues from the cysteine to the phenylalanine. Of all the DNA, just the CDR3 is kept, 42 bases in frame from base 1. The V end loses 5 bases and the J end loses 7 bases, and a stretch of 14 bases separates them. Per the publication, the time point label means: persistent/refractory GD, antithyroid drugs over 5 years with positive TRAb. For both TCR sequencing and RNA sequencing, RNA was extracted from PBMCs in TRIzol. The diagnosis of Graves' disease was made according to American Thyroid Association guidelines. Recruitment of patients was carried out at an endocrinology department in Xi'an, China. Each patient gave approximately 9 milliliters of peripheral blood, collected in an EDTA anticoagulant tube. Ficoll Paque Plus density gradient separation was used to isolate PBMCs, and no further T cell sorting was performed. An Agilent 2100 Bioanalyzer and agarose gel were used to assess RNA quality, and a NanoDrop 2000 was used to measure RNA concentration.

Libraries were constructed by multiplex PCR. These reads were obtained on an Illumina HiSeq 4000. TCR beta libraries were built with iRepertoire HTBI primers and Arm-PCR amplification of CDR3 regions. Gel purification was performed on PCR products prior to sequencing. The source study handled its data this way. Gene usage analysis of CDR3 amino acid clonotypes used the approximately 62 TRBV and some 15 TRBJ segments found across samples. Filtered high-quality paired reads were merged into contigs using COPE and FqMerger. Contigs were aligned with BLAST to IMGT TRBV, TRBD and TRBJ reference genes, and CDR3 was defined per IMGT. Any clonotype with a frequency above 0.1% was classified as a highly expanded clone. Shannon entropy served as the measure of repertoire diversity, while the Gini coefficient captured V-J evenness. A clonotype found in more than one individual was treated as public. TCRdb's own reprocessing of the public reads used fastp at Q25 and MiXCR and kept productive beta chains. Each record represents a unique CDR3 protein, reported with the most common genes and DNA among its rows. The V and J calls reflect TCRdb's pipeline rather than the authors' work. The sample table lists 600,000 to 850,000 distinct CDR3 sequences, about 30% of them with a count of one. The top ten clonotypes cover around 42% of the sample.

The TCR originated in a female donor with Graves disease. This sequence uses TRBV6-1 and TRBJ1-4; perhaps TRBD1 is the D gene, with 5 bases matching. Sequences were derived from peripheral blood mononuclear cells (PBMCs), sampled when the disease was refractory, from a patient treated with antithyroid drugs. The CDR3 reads CASSKGRPGEKLFF. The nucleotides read TGTGCCAGCAGTAAGGGACGGCCAGGTGAAAAACTGTTTTTT.